This T cell receptor beta chain was captured in a study of blood T cells in healthy people across ages. Notes on the study in general: A strong correlation was seen between TCR beta diversity and naive T cell percentage. There was no known CMV status for donors, so expanded clonotype changes were possibly confounded. When set beside aged donors, long-lived donors presented more naive CD4+ cells and higher diversity.

Germline CDR1 and CDR2: SGHKS and YYEKEE (reference sequence). This CDR3 is 16 amino acids long. V gave up 0 bases and J gave up 4 bases, with 13 bases separating them. A second about 7 to 12 cycle PCR used barcoded and J-beta primers. TCRdb fed the 5' RACE reads into MiXCR, producing one record per CDR3 protein. The profile shows about a million distinct CDR3 sequences, about 51% of them singletons. About this clonotype: Its target is not known.

The TCR comes from a woman in her sixties in good health. The genes are TRBV5-5 and TRBJ1-4; maybe TRBD1 (5 bases). The sample was blood. The CDR3 sequence is CASSLGSGLGNEKLFF. DNA for the CDR3: TGTGCCAGCAGCTTGGGGTCGGGGCTTGGTAATGAAAAACTGTTTTTT.